This TCR beta chain is from a study of cytomegalovirus exposure and HLA in healthy donors. Study-wide points: The tendency of first-cohort TCR clusters to co-occur in the roughly 110 validation repertoires emerged from a later analysis. TCR beta chains numbering some 160 were designated cytomegalovirus-associated.

The CDR3 runs 13 residues. Germline loops: CDR1 MNHNS, CDR2 SASEGT. V was clipped by 8 bases and J by 7 bases; unmatched bases: 11. Concerning this clone itself: The antigen is not known.

The data were produced by immunoSEQ multiplex PCR, yet TCRdb's version contains in-frame clones alone and is incomplete. The sample includes 150,000 to 250,000 clones, approximately 78% of them seen just once. From the approximately 120-subject validation cohort, which was separate from the roughly 700-subject first cohort, the donors were drawn. Sequenced material: PBMCs. The sequence came from a young woman in good health and CMV-seronegative. The rearrangement joins TRBV6-1 to TRBJ2-7; 7 bases align to TRBD1. The CDR3: CASSQGKGREQYF. The CDR3 DNA reads as TGTGCCAGCTCACAGGGGAAAGGAAGGGAGCAGTACTTC.